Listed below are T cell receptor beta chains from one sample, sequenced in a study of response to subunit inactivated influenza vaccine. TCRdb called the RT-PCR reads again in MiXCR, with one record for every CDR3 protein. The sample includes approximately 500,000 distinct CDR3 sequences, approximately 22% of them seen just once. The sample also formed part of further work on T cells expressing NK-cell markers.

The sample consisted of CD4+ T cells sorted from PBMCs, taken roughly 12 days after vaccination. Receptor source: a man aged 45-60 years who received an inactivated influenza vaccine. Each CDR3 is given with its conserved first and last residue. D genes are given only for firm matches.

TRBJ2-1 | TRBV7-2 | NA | CASSLVGSDSYNEQFF
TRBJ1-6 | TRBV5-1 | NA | CASSSGKGGSPLHF
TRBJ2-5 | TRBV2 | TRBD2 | CASSEVWEGETQYF
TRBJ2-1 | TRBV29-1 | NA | CSTMGFPEQFF
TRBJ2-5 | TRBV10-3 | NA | CAISAQETQYF
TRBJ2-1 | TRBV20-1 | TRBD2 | CSASGLAGIEQFF
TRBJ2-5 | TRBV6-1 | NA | CASSEVGGFQETQYF
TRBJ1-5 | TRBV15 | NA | CATSRAGRPQHF
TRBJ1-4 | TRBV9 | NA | CASSDRDTSEKLFF
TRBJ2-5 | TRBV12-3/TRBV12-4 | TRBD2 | CASSWVAGALHF
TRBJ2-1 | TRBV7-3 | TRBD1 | CASSEGQSSYNEQFF
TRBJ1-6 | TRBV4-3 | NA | CASSQEMASSYNSPLHF
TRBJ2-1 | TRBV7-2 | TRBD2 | CASSLGTSFHYEQFF
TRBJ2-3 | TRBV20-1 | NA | CSARDPGQLLTDTQYF
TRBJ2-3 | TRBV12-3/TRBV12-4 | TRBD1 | CASSFSGGGLTDTQYF
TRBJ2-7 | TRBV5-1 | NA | CASRRTLSYEQYF